This T cell receptor beta chain comes out of a study of T cells expressing NK-cell markers. The overall study: The TCR beta repertoires were obtained from sorted CD3+CD56+NKG2C+, CD3+CD56+NKG2C- and CD3+CD56-NKG2C+ T cells. Just one sequenced donor of eight was HCMV-seronegative, while seven were seropositive.

The CDR3 totals 17 residues. CDR1 SGDLS and CDR2 YYNGEE come from the germline V gene. Each CDR3 protein gets one entry in TCRdb, which reprocessed the 5' RACE reads and gives no DNA. With a few hundred thousand distinct CDR3 sequences in the sample, the ten largest clones hold around 4.9%. The TCR originated in a man aged 18 to 70 in good health. Sequenced: blood T cells: a sorted CD56 or NKG2C T cell subset, CD4+ or CD8+ T cells, or bulk PBMC T cells (not recorded which). The chain links TRBV9 to TRBJ2-1; the TRBD2 assignment by TCRdb is unverifiable without DNA. This chain's CDR3 is CASSLYHSGDSYNEQFF.